A single T cell receptor beta chain is shown here with its context. There is no known antigen for this receptor. No clone much larger than this one lies a single base away; base qualities are absent. Each PCR received spiked-in synthetic TCR analog templates so that absolute template abundance could be estimated from read counts. The immunoSEQ assay was used to amplify TCRbeta CDR3 regions from genomic DNA with bias-controlled V and J gene primers. Sequencing of rearranged TCRbeta segments was performed at approximately 20X coverage. As for how the authors treated the data: Sequencing errors were corrected by clustering and CDR3s were annotated against IMGT to assign V, D and J genes. Only productive TCRbeta rearrangements were used in downstream analyses, excluding out-of-frame or stop-codon sequences. Clonality was calculated as one minus the Shannon entropy normalized by the log of the number of unique productive sequences. Fisher's exact test with Benjamini-Hochberg correction, using a cutoff of adjusted p below 0.01, was how clones that differed between time points or between blood and tumor were identified. This is the immuneACCESS table as TCRdb keeps it, with only in-frame sequences that have V and J called. A part of the clones is gone; compared with another copy, unresolved V genes explain less than half, and the rest is unexplained. From that table come the V and J calls and clone size; the DNA was used to work out D and trimming. The sample table shows roughly 120,000 clones, and 80% to 95% are seen once. Less than 4.5% of the sample is in the top ten clones.

Taken with the paper, the label for time point translates to: peripheral blood 6 weeks after treatment start. A total of around 30 patients with locally advanced or metastatic urothelial carcinoma, treated at Memorial Sloan Kettering on a trial protocol, made up the cohort. Peripheral blood mononuclear cells were collected pretreatment and during treatment, with between 1 and 8 total time points obtained per patient. The Qiagen DNeasy Blood extraction kit was used to purify genomic DNA from total PBMCs and tumor samples. PBMCs were collected pretreatment and during treatment, and were isolated and stored as previously described. The data derive from a study of PD-L1 blockade in urothelial cancer listed by TCRdb under 2017. Regarding the research as a whole: Every patient began therapy in the mid-2010s and was given atezolizumab 1,200 mg intravenously every 3 weeks. About 90% of the roughly 29 patients were males with bladder-origin urothelial cancer, and about 65% of the roughly 30 reported a prior smoking history. Blood samples were analyzed at two time points: 3 weeks after treatment start (second dose) and 6 weeks after treatment start. Whole exome sequencing and RNA sequencing of pretreatment tumors were performed alongside TCR sequencing in the same patients. Some ten patients reached durable clinical benefit, while 20 patients did not. Durable clinical benefit meant progression-free survival longer than 6 months, and TCR features were also tested against progression-free and overall survival. An ECOG performance status of 0 or 1 was recorded for the patients, and 0 to 3 prior chemotherapy regimens had been received by the patients. Blood samples yielded a median of around 140,000 T cells and tens of thousands of unique TCRs, with median clonality approximately 0.08. Pretreatment tumor samples, along with matched peripheral blood serially collected before and after atezolizumab treatment, were subjected to TCR sequencing. Approximately 29 patients had pretreatment blood TCR-seq, around 25 had at least one posttreatment blood collection, and around 25 had tumor TCR-seq. Somatic, immune and clinical correlates of response to PD-L1 blockade with atezolizumab in urothelial cancer were the focus of an exploratory multi-omic analysis.

General conclusions and limits of the study: A pretreatment peripheral blood TCR clonality below the median was linked to improved progression-free and overall survival. Because the sample size was small (n ≈ 27) and many exploratory analyses were performed, the results are intended to be hypothesis-generating. At 3 weeks after the start of treatment, tumor-associated TCR clones in peripheral blood had expanded more in patients with durable benefit (n of about 21, p = 0.022).

The sequences come from PBMCs, collected around atezolizumab (anti-PD-L1) treatment. This TCR was recovered from a man aged 55 to 70 with urothelial cancer.

The CDR3 sequence is CASSLTGDPYEQYF. In nucleotides, the sequence is TGTGCCAGCAGTTTAACAGGGGACCCCTACGAGCAGTACTTC. The receptor chain draws on TRBV28 and TRBJ2-7; the junction holds 7 bases that match TRBD1. V and J are trimmed by 2 bases and 2 bases, and the gene matches miss 3 bases of the junction. The germline V gene supplies CDR1 MDHEN and CDR2 SYDVKM. The CDR3 has 14 amino acids, counting the end cysteine and phenylalanine. The entry retains the CDR3 DNA only, 42 bases that are in frame from base 1.